The T cell receptor (beta chain) under discussion was sequenced for a study of shared clonotypes between healthy human individuals. The CDR3 is made up of 14 amino acids. The ends were cut back, 1 base at V and 5 bases at J, with 9 bases in the middle. Germline V gives CDR1 SGHRS, CDR2 YFSETQ. The data were produced by immunoSEQ multiplex PCR, yet TCRdb's version contains in-frame clones alone and is incomplete. The sample records a few million clones, approximately 94% being singletons. The sample comprised naive CD4+ T cells sorted from blood. As to subset: CD45RA+ positively selected. The gene calls are TRBV5-1 and TRBJ2-2, with D uncertain. The receptor was derived from a man younger than 35 in good health. CDR3 nucleotide sequence: TGCGCCAGCAGCTTGAGGGAATCAACCGGGGAGCTGTTTTTT. The encoded protein is CASSLRESTGELFF.